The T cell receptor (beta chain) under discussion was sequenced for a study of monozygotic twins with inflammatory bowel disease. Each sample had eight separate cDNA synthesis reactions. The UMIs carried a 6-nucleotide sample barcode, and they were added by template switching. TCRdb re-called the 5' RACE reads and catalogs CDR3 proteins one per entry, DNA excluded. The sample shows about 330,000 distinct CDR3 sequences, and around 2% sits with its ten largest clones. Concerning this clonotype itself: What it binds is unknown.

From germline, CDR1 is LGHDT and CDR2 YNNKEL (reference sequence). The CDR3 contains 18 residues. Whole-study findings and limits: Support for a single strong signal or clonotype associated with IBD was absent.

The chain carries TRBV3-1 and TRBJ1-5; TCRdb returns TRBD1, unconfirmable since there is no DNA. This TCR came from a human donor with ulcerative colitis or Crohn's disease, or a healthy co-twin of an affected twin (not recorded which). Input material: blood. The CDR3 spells CASSSTPGGANSNQPQHF. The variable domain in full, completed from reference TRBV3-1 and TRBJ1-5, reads DTAVSQTPKYLVTQMGNDKSIKCEQNLGHDTMYWYKQDSKKFLKIMFSYNNKELIINETVPNRFSPKSPDKAHLNLHINSLELGDSAVYFCASSSTPGGANSNQPQHFGDGTRLSIL.